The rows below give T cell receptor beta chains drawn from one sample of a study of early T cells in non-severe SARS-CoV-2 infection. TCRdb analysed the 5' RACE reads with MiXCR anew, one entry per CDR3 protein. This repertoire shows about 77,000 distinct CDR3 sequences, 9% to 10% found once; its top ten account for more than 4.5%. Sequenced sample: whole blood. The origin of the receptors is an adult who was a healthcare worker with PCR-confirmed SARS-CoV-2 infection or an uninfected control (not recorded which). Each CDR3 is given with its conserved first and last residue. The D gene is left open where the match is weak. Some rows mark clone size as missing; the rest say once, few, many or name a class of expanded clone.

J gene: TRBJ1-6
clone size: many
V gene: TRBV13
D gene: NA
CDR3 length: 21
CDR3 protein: CASSFEGWTAGHLLSDSPLHF
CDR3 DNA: TGTGCCAGCAGCTTCGAGGGATGGACCGCGGGCCATCTCCTTTCCGATTCACCCCTCCACTTT

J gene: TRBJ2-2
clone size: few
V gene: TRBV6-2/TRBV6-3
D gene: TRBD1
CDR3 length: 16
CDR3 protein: CASSYNGQGNTGELFF
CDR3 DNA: TGTGCCAGCAGTTACAACGGACAGGGAAACACCGGGGAGCTGTTTTTT

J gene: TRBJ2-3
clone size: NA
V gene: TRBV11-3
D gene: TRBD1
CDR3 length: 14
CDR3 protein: CASRGDSDTDTQYF
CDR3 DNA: TGTGCCAGCAGAGGGGACAGTGACACAGATACGCAGTATTTT

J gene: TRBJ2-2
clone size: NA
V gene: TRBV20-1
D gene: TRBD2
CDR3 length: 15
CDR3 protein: CSASLDSGRRGELFF
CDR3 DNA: TGCAGTGCTAGCTTGGATAGCGGGAGACGCGGGGAGCTGTTTTTT

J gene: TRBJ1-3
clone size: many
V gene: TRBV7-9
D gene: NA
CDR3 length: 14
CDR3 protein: CASSLSIGGNTIYF
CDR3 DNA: TGTGCCAGCAGCTTATCCATCGGGGGAAACACCATATATTTT

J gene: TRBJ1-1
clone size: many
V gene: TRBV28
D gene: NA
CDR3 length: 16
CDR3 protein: CASSSPSSYPNTEAFF
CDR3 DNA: TGTGCCAGCAGTTCCCCCTCCAGCTATCCGAACACTGAAGCTTTCTTT

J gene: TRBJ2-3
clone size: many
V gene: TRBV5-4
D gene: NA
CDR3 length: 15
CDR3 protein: CASSLGLLSTDTQYF
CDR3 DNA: TGTGCCAGCAGCTTGGGACTGCTTAGCACAGATACGCAGTATTTT

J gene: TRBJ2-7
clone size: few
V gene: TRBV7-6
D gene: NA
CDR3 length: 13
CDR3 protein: CASSLGMPYEQYF
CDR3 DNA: TGTGCCAGCAGCTTAGGTATGCCCTACGAGCAGTACTTC

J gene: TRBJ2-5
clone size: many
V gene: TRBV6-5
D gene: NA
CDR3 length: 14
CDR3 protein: CASSPHTGMKTQYF
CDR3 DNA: TGTGCCAGCAGTCCCCACACAGGGATGAAGACCCAGTACTTC

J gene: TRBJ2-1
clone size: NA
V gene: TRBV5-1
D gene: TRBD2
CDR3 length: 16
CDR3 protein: CASTNVGTSLIYEQFF
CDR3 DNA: TGCGCCAGCACCAATGTGGGGACTAGCTTAATTTATGAGCAGTTCTTC

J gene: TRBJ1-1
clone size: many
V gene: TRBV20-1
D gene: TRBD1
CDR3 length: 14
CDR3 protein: CSRDRGLRGTEAFF
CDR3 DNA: TGCAGTAGGGACAGGGGGCTGAGGGGCACTGAAGCTTTCTTT

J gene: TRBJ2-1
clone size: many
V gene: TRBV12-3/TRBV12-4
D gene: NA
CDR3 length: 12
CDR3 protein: CASSIGYNEQFF
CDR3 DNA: TGTGCCAGCAGTATAGGATACAATGAGCAGTTCTTC

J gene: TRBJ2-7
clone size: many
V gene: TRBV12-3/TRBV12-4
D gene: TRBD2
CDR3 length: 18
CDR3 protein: CASSLAPGTSSNSYEQYF
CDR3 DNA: TGTGCCAGCAGTTTAGCCCCCGGGACTAGCAGTAACTCCTACGAGCAGTACTTC

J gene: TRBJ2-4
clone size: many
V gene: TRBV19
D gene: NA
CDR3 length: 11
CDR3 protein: CASSIQDIQYF
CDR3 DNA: TGTGCCAGTAGTATTCAGGACATTCAGTACTTC

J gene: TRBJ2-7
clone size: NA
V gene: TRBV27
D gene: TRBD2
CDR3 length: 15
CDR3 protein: CASSSRLAGLYEQYF
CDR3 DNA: TGTGCCAGCAGTTCAAGACTAGCGGGACTGTACGAGCAGTACTTC

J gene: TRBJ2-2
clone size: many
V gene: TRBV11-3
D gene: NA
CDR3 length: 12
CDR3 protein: CASSLDTGELFF
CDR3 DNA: TGTGCCAGCAGCTTAGACACCGGGGAGCTGTTTTTT

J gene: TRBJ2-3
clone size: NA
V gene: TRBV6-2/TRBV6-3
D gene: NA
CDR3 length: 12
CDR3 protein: CASSFPQDTQYF
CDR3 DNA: TGTGCCAGCAGTTTCCCTCAGGATACGCAGTATTTT

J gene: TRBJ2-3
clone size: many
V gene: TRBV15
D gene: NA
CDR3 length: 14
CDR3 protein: CATCRAGGTDTQYF
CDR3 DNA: TGTGCCACCTGCCGGGCAGGGGGCACAGATACGCAGTATTTT

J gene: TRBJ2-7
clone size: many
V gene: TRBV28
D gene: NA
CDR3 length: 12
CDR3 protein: CASSLADYEQYF
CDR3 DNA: TGTGCCAGCAGTTTAGCTGACTACGAGCAGTACTTC

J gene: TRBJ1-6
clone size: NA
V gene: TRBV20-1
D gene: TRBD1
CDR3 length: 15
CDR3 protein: CSARDRAGGLSPLHF
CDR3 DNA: TGCAGTGCTAGAGATCGGGCAGGGGGCCTTTCACCCCTCCACTTT

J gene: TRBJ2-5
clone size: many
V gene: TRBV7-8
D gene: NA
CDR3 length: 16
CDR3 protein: CASSLGMGGPQETQYF
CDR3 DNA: TGTGCCAGCAGCTTAGGGATGGGAGGCCCTCAGGAGACCCAGTACTTC

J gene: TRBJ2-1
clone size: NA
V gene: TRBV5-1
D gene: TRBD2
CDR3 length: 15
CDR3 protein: CASSSSGGPWDEQFF
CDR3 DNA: TGCGCCAGCAGCTCTAGCGGGGGCCCATGGGATGAGCAGTTCTTC

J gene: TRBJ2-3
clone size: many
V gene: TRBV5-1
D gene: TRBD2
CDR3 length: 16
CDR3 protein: CASSLEVAGVKDTQYF
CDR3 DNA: TGCGCCAGCAGCTTGGAGGTAGCGGGAGTGAAAGATACGCAGTATTTT

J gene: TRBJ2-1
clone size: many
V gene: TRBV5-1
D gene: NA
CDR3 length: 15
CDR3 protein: CASSSDGGSYNEQFF
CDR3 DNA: TGCGCCAGCAGCTCGGACGGGGGCTCCTACAATGAGCAGTTCTTC

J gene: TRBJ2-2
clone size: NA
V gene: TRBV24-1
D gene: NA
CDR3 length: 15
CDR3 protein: CATSDSRGANGELFF
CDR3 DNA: TGTGCCACCAGTGACTCGAGAGGGGCGAACGGGGAGCTGTTTTTT

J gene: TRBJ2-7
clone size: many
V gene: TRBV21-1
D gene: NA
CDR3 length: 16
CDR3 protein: CASSKGPFGGRYEQYF
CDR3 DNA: TGTGCCAGCAGCAAAGGTCCATTTGGCGGGAGGTACGAGCAGTACTTC

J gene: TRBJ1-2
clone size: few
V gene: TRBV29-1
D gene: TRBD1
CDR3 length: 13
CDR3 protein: CSALQEGAYGYTF
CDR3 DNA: TGCAGCGCACTTCAGGAGGGGGCTTATGGCTACACCTTC

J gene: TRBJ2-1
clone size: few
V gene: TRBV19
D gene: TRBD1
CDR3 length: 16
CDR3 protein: CASKNLRQGRTKEQFF
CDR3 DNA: TGTGCCAGTAAGAACCTCCGACAGGGGAGGACGAAGGAGCAGTTCTTC

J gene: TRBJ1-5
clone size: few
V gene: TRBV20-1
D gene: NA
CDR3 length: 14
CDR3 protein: CSAPPGRGNQPQHF
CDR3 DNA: TGCAGTGCCCCCCCGGGGAGGGGCAATCAGCCCCAGCATTTT

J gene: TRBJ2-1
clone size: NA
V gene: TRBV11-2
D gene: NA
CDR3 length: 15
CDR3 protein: CASSPAQGNYNEQFF
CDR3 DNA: TGTGCCAGCAGCCCCGCGCAGGGGAACTACAATGAGCAGTTCTTC

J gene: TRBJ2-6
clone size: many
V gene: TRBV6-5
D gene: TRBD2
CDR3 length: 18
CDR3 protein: CASSSGLAGSSGANVLTF
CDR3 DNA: TGTGCCAGCAGTTCCGGACTAGCGGGAAGCTCTGGGGCCAACGTCCTGACTTTC

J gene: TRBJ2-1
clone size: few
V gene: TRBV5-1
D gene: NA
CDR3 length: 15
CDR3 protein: CASSLEGHDYNEQFF
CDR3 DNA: TGCGCCAGCAGCTTAGAGGGACATGACTACAATGAGCAGTTCTTC

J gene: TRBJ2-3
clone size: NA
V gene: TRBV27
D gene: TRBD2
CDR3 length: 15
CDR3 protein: CASSLIAGGTDTQYF
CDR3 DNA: TGTGCCAGCAGTTTAATAGCGGGGGGCACAGATACGCAGTATTTT

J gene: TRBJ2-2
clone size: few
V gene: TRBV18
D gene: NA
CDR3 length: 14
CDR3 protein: CASSPTRIAGELFF
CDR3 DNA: TGTGCCAGCTCACCAACTAGGATCGCCGGGGAGCTGTTTTTT

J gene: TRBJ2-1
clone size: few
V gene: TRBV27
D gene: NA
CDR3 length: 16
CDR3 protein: CASSLSMAGSYNEQFF
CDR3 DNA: TGTGCCAGCAGTTTATCGATGGCAGGGTCCTACAATGAGCAGTTCTTC

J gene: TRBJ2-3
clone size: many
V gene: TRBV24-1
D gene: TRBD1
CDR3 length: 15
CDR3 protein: CATSDTGTGEDTQYF
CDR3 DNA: TGTGCCACCAGTGATACGGGGACAGGGGAAGATACGCAGTATTTT

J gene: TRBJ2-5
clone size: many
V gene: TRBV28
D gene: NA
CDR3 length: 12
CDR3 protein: CASREFQETQYF
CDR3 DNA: TGTGCCAGTCGGGAGTTCCAAGAGACCCAGTACTTC

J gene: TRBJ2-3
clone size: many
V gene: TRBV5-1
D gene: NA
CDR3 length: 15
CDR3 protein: CASSLVPGVSDTQYF
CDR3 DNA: TGCGCCAGCAGCTTGGTTCCGGGCGTATCAGATACGCAGTATTTT

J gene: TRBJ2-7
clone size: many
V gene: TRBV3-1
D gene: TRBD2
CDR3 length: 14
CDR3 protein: CASSHFGGKDEQYF
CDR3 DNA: TGTGCCAGCAGCCACTTCGGGGGGAAGGACGAGCAGTACTTC

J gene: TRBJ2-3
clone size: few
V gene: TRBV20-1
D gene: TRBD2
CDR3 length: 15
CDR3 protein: CSARGLAGGTDTQYF
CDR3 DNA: TGCAGTGCTAGAGGACTAGCGGGAGGCACAGATACGCAGTATTTT

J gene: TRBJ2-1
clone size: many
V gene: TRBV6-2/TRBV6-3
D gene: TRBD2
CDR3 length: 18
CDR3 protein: CASSYSSTGGPSNNEQFF
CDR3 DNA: TGTGCCAGCAGTTACTCGTCTACGGGAGGGCCGTCTAACAATGAGCAGTTCTTC

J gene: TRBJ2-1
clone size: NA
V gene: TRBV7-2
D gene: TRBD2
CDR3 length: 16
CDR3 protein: CASSLAAGGTYNEQFF
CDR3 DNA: TGTGCCAGCAGCTTAGCAGCGGGAGGCACCTACAATGAGCAGTTCTTC

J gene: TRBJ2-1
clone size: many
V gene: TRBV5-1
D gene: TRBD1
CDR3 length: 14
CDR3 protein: CASSLGQDYNEQFF
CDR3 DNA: TGTGCCAGCAGCTTAGGACAGGACTACAATGAGCAGTTCTTC

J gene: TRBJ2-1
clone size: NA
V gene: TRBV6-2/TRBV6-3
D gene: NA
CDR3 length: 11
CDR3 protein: CASTTYAEQFF
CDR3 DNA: TGTGCCAGCACCACCTACGCTGAGCAGTTCTTC

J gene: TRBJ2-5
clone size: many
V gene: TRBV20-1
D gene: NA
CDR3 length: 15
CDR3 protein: CSARYTGTRQETQYF
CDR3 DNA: TGCAGTGCTAGATATACCGGGACGCGGCAAGAGACCCAGTACTTC

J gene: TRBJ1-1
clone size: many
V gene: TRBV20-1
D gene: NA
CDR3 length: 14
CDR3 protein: CSARETVRTAEAFF
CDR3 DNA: TGCAGTGCTAGGGAGACCGTCAGAACGGCTGAAGCTTTCTTT

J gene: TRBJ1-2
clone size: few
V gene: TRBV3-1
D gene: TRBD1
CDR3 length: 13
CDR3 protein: CASSLTGESGYTF
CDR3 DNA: TGTGCCAGCAGCCTAACAGGGGAAAGTGGCTACACCTTC

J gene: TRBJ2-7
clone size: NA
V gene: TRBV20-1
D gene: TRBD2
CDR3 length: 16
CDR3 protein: CSASSPDAGVPYEQYF
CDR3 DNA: TGCAGTGCTTCTAGCCCCGACGCGGGAGTCCCCTACGAGCAGTACTTC

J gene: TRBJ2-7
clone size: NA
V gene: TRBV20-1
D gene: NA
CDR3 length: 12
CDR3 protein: CSALLTRYEQYF
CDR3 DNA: TGCAGTGCCCTGCTAACTAGATACGAGCAGTACTTC

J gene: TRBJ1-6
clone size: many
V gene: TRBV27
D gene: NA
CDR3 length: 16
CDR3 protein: CASSLVRGNRNSPLHF
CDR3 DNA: TGTGCCAGCAGTTTAGTACGCGGTAACCGTAATTCACCCCTCCACTTT

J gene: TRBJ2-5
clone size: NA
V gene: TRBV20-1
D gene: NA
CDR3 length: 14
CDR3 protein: CSARVWPGAETQYF
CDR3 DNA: TGCAGTGCTAGAGTGTGGCCCGGTGCAGAGACCCAGTACTTC

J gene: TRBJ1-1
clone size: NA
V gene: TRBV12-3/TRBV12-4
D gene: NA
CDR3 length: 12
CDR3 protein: CASSLGGGEAFF
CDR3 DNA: TGTGCCAGCAGTTTGGGTGGAGGGGAAGCTTTCTTT

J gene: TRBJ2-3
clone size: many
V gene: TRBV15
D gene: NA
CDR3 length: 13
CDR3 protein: CATSRDLGDTQYF
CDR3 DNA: TGTGCCACCAGCAGAGATCTCGGAGATACGCAGTATTTT

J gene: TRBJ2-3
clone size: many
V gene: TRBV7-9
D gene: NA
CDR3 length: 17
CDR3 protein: CASSLEAPGRWGDTQYF
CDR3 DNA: TGTGCCAGCAGCTTAGAGGCCCCAGGGCGCTGGGGGGATACGCAGTATTTT

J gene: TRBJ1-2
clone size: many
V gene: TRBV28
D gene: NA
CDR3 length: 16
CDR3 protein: CASSPSPGTMGYGYTF
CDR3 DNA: TGTGCCAGCAGTCCTTCCCCAGGGACCATGGGGTATGGCTACACCTTC

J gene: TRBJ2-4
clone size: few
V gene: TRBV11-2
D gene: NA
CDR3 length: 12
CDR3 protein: CASSSGTNIQYF
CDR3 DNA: TGTGCCAGCAGCTCCGGGACGAACATTCAGTACTTC

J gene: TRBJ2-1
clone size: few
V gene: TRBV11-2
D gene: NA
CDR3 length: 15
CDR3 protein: CASSFGGPSYNEQFF
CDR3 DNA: TGTGCCAGCAGCTTCGGCGGGCCTTCCTACAATGAGCAGTTCTTC